Below are 22 T cell receptor beta chains sequenced from a single sample in a study of T cells in Graves' hyperthyroidism and ophthalmopathy. Amplified regions were TCR beta CDR3 sequences from RNA transcripts. The TCR CDR3 was amplified in a first-round RT-PCR using the HTBI primer set. MiXCR, applied by TCRdb to the multiplex PCR reads, yields one record per CDR3 protein. The data show 150,000 or so distinct CDR3 sequences, less than 25% seen once. Sequenced input: blood. These TCRs come from a woman aged 45-60 years with Graves' hyperthyroidism that later progressed to Graves' ophthalmopathy.

This clonotype was recorded many times. This chain links TRBV30 with TRBJ2-1, with D perhaps matching TRBD1 (6 bases). V was pared by 2 bases and J by 4 bases, with 12 bases between. Germline CDR1 GTSNPN, CDR2 SVGIG (reference sequence). The CDR3 is made up of 14 amino acids. CDR3 in DNA: TGTGCCTGGAGTCTGGACAGTGCGTACAATGAGCAGTTCTTC. Protein product: CAWSLDSAYNEQFF.

V gene TRBV11-2 combines with J gene TRBJ2-2, with D tentatively TRBD1 (6 bases). The V end was cut by 5 bases, the J end by 5 bases, with 18 bases between. CDR1 and CDR2 from the germline V gene are SGHAT and FQNNGV. The CDR3 runs to 16 residues. CDR3 loop: CASSPNRDIGTGELFF. The CDR3 DNA sequence: TGTGCCAGCAGCCCGAACCGGGACATCGGGACCGGGGAGCTGTTTTTT.

This clonotype was seen ten or more times. This chain links TRBV27 with TRBJ1-6, with 7 positions matching TRBD1. The CDR3 extends over 16 amino acids. V was pared by 0 bases and J by 10 bases, with 9 bases of the junction left unmatched. Germline values: CDR1 MNHEY, CDR2 SMNVEV (reference sequence). The CDR3 sequence is CASSLSPRTGGSPLHF. In DNA, the CDR3 is TGTGCCAGCAGTTTATCGCCCAGGACAGGAGGATCACCCCTCCACTTT.

This clonotype occurred a few times. The V call is TRBV19, the J call TRBJ1-5, with 8 bases aligning to TRBD1. Per the germline V gene, CDR1 is LNHDA and CDR2 is SQIVND (reference sequence). CDR3 length: 14 amino acids. V shed 6 bases, J shed 10 bases, and the junction held 11 bases outside the gene matches. This CDR3 reads CASRGQAAARPQHF. The CDR3 region has the DNA TGTGCCAGTAGGGGACAGGCGGCGGCTCGACCCCAGCATTTT.

The sample holds many counts of this clonotype. The V call is TRBV28, the J call TRBJ1-1; possible D gene TRBD1, 6 bases. Germline loops: CDR1 MDHEN, CDR2 SYDVKM. Trimming removed 7 bases from V and 10 bases from J, with 13 bases in between. The CDR3 is made up of 11 amino acids. The DNA for the CDR3 is TGTGCCAGCATAGGACAGTACTCAGCTTTCTTT. This codes for CASIGQYSAFF.

This clonotype was counted many times. The chain links TRBV5-1 to TRBJ2-2; TRBD2 agrees at 11 bases. Trimming at V came to 5 bases and at J to 6 bases, leaving 12 bases not matched to a gene. The V gene's germline CDR1 is SGHRS and CDR2 YFSETQ. The CDR3 covers 17 residues. As DNA, the CDR3 is TGCGCCAGCAGTTATCGTAGCGGGAGGGCCTATTCCGGGGAGCTGTTTTTT. This encodes CASSYRSGRAYSGELFF.

This clonotype showed up many times. This chain connects TRBV12-3 or TRBV12-4 to TRBJ2-2; unclear D gene. The CDR3 runs 13 residues. The V end was cut by 4 bases, the J end by 5 bases, with 8 bases between. CDR3: CASSSALTGELFF. The CDR3 DNA reads as TGTGCCAGCAGTTCGGCCCTAACCGGGGAGCTGTTTTTT.

On this clonotype itself: A read error is possible here, since a much larger clone lies one base away. The missing conserved phenylalanine or tryptophan at the end of this CDR3 makes a read error likely. V gene TRBV18 combines with J gene TRBJ2-3; D perhaps matches TRBD2 (6 bases). Trimming left V 5 bases short and J 0 bases short, with 6 bases between. This CDR3 comprises 13 residues. Per the germline V gene, CDR1 is KGHSH and CDR2 is LQKENI. CDR3 protein: CASSGGSTDTQYY. For the CDR3, the DNA is TGTGCCAGCTCAGGAGGGAGCACAGATACGCAGTATTAT.

There are many counts of this clonotype. This chain joins TRBV6-1 and TRBJ1-6; D is ambiguous. This CDR3 contains 15 residues. Trimming cost V 7 bases and J 7 bases, with 17 bases left between them. Germline CDR1 MNHNS, CDR2 SASEGT. DNA for the CDR3: TGTGCCAGCAACAAAAGGCGGGAATCCAATTCACCCCTCCACTTT. The encoded protein is CASNKRRESNSPLHF.

This clonotype was found many times. The chain carries TRBV30 and TRBJ2-3, with TRBD1 as a possible D gene (5 bases). Germline lookup yields CDR1 GTSNPN and CDR2 SVGIG (reference sequence). This CDR3 comprises 13 residues. The V gene lost 2 bases and the J gene lost 6 bases, with 12 bases spanning the gap. The chain's CDR3 is CAWSIGAADTQYF. The CDR3 DNA follows: TGTGCCTGGAGTATTGGGGCCGCGGATACGCAGTATTTT.

This clonotype came up many times. The chain recombines TRBV10-3 with TRBJ2-5; D might be TRBD1 (5 bases). The length of the CDR3 is 13 residues. The germline CDR1 and CDR2 sequences are ENHRY and SYGVKD. V was shortened by 9 bases and J by 5 bases, with 16 bases between the two germline ends. CDR3 sequence (DNA): TGTGCCATGAGCAGGGATTTTGCGGAGACCCAGTACTTC. Translating it yields CAMSRDFAETQYF.

This clonotype appeared a few times. The chain has TRBV5-8 and TRBJ1-6, with 9 bases identical to TRBD1. The CDR3 runs 14 residues. Trimming took 4 bases from V and 9 from J; bases not matched to a gene: 5. Germline V CDR1 and CDR2: SGHTS, YDEGEE. The CDR3 reads CASSLGQGTSPLHF. The CDR3 nucleotides read TGTGCCAGCAGCCTGGGACAGGGAACTTCACCCCTCCACTTT.

This clonotype was found many times. The rearrangement uses TRBV11-2 and TRBJ1-4; D uncertain. CDR1 is SGHAT, CDR2 FQNNGV, per germline. The CDR3 spans 15 residues. V lost 1 base, J lost 1 base, and 7 bases lay in between. The CDR3 is CASSLGLGTNEKLFF. CDR3 DNA sequence: TGTGCCAGCAGCTTAGGTCTAGGAACTAATGAAAAACTGTTTTTT.

This clonotype was picked up one time. The chain combines TRBV10-3 with TRBJ1-1, with a weak D call TRBD1 (5 bases). Looked up from germline, CDR1 is ENHRY and CDR2 is SYGVKD. The CDR3 has 14 residues. V was cut by 6 bases and J by 2 bases, with 13 bases left in between. DNA of the CDR3: TGTGCCATCAGAAGGACAACGGGAAACACTGAAGCTTTCTTT. Its protein is CAIRRTTGNTEAFF.

This sequence joins TRBV5-1 and TRBJ2-7; D gene uncertain. V shed 1 base and J shed 0 bases, with 8 bases lying between them. Per germline, CDR1 SGHRS and CDR2 YFSETQ. The CDR3 covers 14 residues. The CDR3 region is CASSLSVTSYEQYF. The CDR3 region has the DNA TGCGCCAGCAGCTTGTCGGTCACCTCCTACGAGCAGTACTTC. Full variable domain (remainder filled in from reference TRBV5-1 and TRBJ2-7): KAGVTQTPRYLIKTRGQQVTLSCSPISGHRSVSWYQQTPGQGLQFLFEYFSETQRNKGNFPGRFSGRQFSNSRSEMNVSTLELGDSALYLCASSLSVTSYEQYFGPGTRLTVT.

This clonotype was counted ten times or more. The rearrangement uses TRBV20-1 and TRBJ1-1; TRBD1 agrees at 7 bases. The CDR3 spans 14 residues. The germline V gene encodes CDR1 DFQATT and CDR2 SNEGSKA (reference sequence). V lost 6 bases and J lost 0; bases outside the gene matches: 7. CDR3 residues: CSARSTGLNTEAFF. CDR3 in DNA: TGCAGTGCCCGCTCGACAGGGCTGAACACTGAAGCTTTCTTT.

The V call is TRBV3-1, the J call TRBJ2-1; tentative D call: TRBD2 (6 bases). Germline loops: CDR1 LGHDT, CDR2 YNNKEL (reference sequence). The germline V and J ends were trimmed by 3 bases and 5 bases, with 8 bases remaining between them. The CDR3 totals 13 residues. The CDR3 region has the DNA TGTGCCAGCAGCCACTCGGGAGACAATGAGCAGTTCTTC. Translating it yields CASSHSGDNEQFF.

This clonotype has ten or more counts. J is TRBJ2-1 and V is TRBV18; TRBD2 agrees at 11 bases. V trimming: 3 bases; J trimming: 8 bases; junction bases outside the gene matches: 12. There are 17 residues in the CDR3. Germline V gives CDR1 KGHSH, CDR2 LQKENI. CDR3 bases: TGTGCCAGCTCACCGGACGCGGGACTAGCGGTTTCCGATGAGCAGTTCTTC. Its translation: CASSPDAGLAVSDEQFF. Based on the CDR3 plus reference TRBV18 and TRBJ2-1, the full variable domain is NAGVMQNPRHLVRRRGQEARLRCSPMKGHSHVYWYRQLPEEGLKFMVYLQKENIIDESGMPKERFSAEFPKEGPSILRIQQVVRGDSAAYFCASSPDAGLAVSDEQFFGPGTRLTVL.

This clonotype was found a few times. This chain uses TRBV3-1 with TRBJ2-2; D is unresolved. Germline V gene data show CDR1 as LGHDT and CDR2 as YNNKEL (reference sequence). The CDR3 consists of 14 residues. The V and J ends lost 1 base and 5 bases respectively, with 8 bases between them. CDR3 amino acids: CASSQGQLTGELFF. The CDR3 DNA sequence: TGTGCCAGCAGCCAAGGCCAATTAACCGGGGAGCTGTTTTTT.

This clonotype was seen repeatedly, ten times or more. The chain uses TRBV10-2 and TRBJ2-7; D might be TRBD2 (5 bases). Germline CDR1 WSHSY, CDR2 SAAADI. V dropped 6 bases and J dropped 0 bases, with 6 bases sitting between them. This CDR3 contains 12 residues. Written as DNA, the CDR3 is TGCGCCAGCAGCACTAGCTCCTACGAGCAGTACTTC. Its protein is CASSTSSYEQYF.

This clonotype showed up many times. The chain joins TRBV3-1 to TRBJ2-5; 8 bases align to TRBD2. The germline V gene has CDR1 LGHDT and CDR2 YNNKEL (reference sequence). After removal of 3 bases from V and 5 bases from J, the junction contained 8 bases not matched to a gene. CDR3 length: 15 amino acids. This CDR3 is CASSHGSSGSETQYF. CDR3 nucleotide sequence: TGTGCCAGCAGCCACGGTTCGAGCGGGAGTGAGACCCAGTACTTC.

This clonotype came up many times. The chain is built from TRBV20-1 and TRBJ2-3; TRBD2 matches at 11 bases. Unmatched junction bases numbered 11, after V lost 1 base and J lost 5 bases. CDR1 and CDR2 from the germline V gene are DFQATT and SNEGSKA (reference sequence). The CDR3 length is 17 residues. CDR3 loop: CSARGLAGGKGGDTQYF. CDR3 DNA: TGCAGTGCTAGAGGGCTAGCGGGAGGAAAAGGAGGAGATACGCAGTATTTT.